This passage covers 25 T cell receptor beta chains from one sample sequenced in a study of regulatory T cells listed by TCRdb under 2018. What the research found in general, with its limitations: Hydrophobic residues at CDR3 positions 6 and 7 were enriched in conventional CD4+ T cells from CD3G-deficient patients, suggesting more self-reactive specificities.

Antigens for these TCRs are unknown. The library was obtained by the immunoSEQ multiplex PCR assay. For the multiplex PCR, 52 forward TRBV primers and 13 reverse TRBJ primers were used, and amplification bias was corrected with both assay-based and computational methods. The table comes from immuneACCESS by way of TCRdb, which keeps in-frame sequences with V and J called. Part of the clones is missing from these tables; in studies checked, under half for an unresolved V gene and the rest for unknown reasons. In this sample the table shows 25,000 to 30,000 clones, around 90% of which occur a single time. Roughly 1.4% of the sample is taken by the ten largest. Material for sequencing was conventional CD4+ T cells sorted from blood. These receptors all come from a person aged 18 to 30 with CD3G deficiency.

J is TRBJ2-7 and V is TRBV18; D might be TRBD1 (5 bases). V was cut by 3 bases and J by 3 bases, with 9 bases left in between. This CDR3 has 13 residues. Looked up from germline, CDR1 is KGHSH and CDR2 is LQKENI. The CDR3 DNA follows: TGTGCCAGCTCACCGTTCAGGGACTACGAGCAGTACTTC. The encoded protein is CASSPFRDYEQYF.

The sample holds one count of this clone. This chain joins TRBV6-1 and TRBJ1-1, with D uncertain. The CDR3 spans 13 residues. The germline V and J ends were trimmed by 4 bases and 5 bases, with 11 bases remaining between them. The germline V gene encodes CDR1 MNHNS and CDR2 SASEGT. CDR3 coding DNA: TGTGCCAGCAGTGGGGCGGGTGGGACTGAAGCTTTCTTT. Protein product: CASSGAGGTEAFF.

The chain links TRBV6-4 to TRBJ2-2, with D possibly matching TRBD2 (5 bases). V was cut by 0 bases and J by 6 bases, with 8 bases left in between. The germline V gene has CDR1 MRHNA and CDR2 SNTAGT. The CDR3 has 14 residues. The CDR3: CASSDSGVPGELFF. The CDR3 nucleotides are TGTGCCAGCAGTGACTCCGGGGTCCCCGGGGAGCTGTTTTTT.

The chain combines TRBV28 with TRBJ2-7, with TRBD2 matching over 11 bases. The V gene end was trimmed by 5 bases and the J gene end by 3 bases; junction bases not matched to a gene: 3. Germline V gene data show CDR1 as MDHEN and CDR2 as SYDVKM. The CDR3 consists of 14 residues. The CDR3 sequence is CASSTSGSNYEQYF. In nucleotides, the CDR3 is TGTGCCAGCAGTACTAGCGGGAGCAACTACGAGCAGTACTTC.

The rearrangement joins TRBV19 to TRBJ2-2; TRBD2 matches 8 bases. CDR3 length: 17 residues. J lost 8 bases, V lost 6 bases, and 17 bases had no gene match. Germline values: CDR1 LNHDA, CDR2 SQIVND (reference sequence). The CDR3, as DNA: TGTGCCAGTAGCCCCGGTGGTAGCGGGACTTTAGCAGGGGAGCTGTTTTTT. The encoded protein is CASSPGGSGTLAGELFF.

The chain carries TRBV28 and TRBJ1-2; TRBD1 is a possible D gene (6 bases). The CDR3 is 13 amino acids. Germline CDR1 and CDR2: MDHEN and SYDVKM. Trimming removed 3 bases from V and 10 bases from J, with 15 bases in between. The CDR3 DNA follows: TGTGCCAGCAGTTTGCTACAGGGCCGACCCTACACCTTC. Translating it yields CASSLLQGRPYTF.

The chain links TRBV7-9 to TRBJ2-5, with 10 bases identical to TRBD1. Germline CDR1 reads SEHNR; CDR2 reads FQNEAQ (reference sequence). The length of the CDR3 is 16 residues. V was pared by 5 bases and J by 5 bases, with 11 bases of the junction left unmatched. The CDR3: CASSLSTGGAGETQYF. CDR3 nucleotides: TGTGCCAGCAGCCTCTCGACAGGGGGCGCGGGGGAGACCCAGTACTTC.

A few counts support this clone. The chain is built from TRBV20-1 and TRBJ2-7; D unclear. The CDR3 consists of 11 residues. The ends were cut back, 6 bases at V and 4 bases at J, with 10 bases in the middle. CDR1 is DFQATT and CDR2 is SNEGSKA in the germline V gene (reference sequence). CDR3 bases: TGCAGTGCGCAGATTGGGTACGAGCAGTACTTC. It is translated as CSAQIGYEQYF.

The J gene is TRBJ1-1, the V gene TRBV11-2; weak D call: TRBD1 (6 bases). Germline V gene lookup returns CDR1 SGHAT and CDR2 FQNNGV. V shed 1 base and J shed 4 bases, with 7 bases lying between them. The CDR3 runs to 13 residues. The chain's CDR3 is CASSLGRGTEAFF. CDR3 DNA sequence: TGTGCCAGCAGCTTAGGCAGGGGCACTGAAGCTTTCTTT.

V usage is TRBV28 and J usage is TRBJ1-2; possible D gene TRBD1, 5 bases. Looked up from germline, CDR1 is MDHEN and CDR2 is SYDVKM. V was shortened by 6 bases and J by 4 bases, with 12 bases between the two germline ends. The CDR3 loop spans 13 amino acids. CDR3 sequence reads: CASRSGGSYGYTF. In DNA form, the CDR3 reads TGTGCCAGCAGGTCCGGGGGGTCCTATGGCTACACCTTC.

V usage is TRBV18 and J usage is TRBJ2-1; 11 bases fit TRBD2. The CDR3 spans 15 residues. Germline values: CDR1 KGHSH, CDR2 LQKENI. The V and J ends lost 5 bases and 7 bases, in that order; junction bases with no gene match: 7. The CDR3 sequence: CASSNSGRASNEQFF. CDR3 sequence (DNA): TGTGCCAGCTCAAATAGCGGGAGGGCCTCGAATGAGCAGTTCTTC.

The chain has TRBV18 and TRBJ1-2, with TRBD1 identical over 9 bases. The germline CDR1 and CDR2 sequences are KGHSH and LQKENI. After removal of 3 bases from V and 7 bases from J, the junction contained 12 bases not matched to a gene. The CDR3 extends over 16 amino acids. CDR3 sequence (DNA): TGTGCCAGCTCACCCTCATGGGGACAGGGAGGCGCTGGCTACACCTTC. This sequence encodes CASSPSWGQGGAGYTF.

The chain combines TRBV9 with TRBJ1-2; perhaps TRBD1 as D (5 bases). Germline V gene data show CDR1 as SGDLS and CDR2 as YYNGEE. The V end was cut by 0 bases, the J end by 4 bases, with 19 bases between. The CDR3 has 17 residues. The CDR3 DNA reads TGTGCCAGCAGCGTAGACCCGGGGCTTTCCTTTGGCTATGGCTACACCTTC. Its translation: CASSVDPGLSFGYGYTF. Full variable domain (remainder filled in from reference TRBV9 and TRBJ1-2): DSGVTQTPKHLITATGQRVTLRCSPRSGDLSVYWYQQSLDQGLQFLIQYYNGEERAKGNILERFSAQQFPDLHSELNLSSLELGDSALYFCASSVDPGLSFGYGYTFGSGTRLTVV.

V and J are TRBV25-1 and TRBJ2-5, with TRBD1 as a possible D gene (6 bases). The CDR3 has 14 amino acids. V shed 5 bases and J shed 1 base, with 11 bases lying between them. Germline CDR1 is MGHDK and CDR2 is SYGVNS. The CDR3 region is CASSSRDTQETQYF. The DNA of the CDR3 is TGTGCCAGCAGTTCCCGGGACACCCAAGAGACCCAGTACTTC. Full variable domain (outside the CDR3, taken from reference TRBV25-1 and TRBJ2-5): EADIYQTPRYLVIGTGKKITLECSQTMGHDKMYWYQQDPGMELHLIHYSYGVNSTEKGDLSSESTVSRIRTEHFPLTLESARPSHTSQYLCASSSRDTQETQYFGPGTRLLVL.

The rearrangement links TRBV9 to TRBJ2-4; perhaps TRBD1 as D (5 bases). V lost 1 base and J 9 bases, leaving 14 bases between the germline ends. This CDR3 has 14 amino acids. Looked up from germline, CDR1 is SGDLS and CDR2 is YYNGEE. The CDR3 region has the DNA TGTGCCAGCAGCGTATTTGACAGTAGGGGCATTCAGTACTTC. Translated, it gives CASSVFDSRGIQYF.

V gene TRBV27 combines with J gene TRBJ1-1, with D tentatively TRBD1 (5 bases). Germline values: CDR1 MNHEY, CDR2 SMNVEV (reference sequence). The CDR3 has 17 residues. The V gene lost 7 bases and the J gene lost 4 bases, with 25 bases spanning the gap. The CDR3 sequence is CASTRYSGGRRSTEAFF. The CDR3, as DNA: TGTGCCAGCACCCGCTACTCGGGGGGTCGGCGGAGCACTGAAGCTTTCTTT.

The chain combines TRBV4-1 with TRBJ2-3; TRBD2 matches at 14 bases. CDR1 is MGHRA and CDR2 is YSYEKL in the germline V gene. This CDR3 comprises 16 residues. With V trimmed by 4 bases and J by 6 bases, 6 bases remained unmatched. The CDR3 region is CASSRSGLAGADTQYF. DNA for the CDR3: TGCGCCAGCAGCCGATCGGGACTAGCGGGGGCGGATACGCAGTATTTT.

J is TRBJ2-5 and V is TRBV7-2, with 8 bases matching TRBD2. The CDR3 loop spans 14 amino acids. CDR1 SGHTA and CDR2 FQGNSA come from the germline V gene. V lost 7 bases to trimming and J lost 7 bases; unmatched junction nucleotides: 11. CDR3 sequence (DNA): TGTGCCAGCAACGATCCGGCGGGGGGCGGGACCCAGTACTTC. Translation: CASNDPAGGGTQYF.

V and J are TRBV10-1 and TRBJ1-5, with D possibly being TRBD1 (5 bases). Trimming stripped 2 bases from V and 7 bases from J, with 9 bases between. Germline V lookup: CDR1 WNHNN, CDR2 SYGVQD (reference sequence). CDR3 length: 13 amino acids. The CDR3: CASSEGRGQPQHF. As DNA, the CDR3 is TGCGCCAGCAGTGAGGGAAGGGGACAGCCCCAGCATTTT.

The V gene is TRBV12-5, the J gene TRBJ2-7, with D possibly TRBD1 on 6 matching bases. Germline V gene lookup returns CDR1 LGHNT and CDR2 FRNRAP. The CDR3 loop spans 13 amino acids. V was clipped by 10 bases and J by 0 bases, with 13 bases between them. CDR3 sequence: CAIRGRGSYEQYF. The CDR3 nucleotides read TGTGCTATCCGAGGCAGGGGCTCCTACGAGCAGTACTTC.

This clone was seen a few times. The CDR3 sequence is CASSEGIGGTEAFF. The CDR3 DNA is TGTGCCAGCAGTGAAGGGATAGGGGGCACTGAAGCTTTCTTT. The chain has TRBV6-1 and TRBJ1-1, with D possibly being TRBD1 (6 bases). Germline-derived CDR1 and CDR2 are MNHNS and SASEGT. The ends were cut back, 1 base at V and 4 bases at J, with 10 bases in the middle. The CDR3 spans 14 residues.

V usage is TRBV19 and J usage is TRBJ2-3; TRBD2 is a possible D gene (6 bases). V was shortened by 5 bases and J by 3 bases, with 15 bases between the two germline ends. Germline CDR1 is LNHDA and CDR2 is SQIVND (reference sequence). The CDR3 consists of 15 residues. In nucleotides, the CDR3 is TGTGCCAGTAGTCCCCGGACTGGGAGGACAGATACGCAGTATTTT. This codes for CASSPRTGRTDTQYF.

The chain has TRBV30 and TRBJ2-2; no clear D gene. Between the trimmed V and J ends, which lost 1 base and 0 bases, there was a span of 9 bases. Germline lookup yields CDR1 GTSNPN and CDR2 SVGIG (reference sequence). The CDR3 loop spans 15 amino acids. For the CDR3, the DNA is TGTGCCTGGAGTGGTTCGTCCACGAACACCGGGGAGCTGTTTTTT. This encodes CAWSGSSTNTGELFF.

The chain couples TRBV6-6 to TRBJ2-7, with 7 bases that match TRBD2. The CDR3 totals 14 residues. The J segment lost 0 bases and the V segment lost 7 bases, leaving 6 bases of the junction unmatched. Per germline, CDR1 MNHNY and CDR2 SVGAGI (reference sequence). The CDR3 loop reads CASKEAGSSYEQYF. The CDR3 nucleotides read TGTGCCAGCAAGGAAGCGGGGAGCTCCTACGAGCAGTACTTC.

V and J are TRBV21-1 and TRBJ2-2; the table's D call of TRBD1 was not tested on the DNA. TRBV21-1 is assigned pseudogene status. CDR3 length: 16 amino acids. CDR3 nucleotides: TGTGCCAGCAGCAAAGTGGGGCAGACTAACACCGGGGAGCTGTTTTTT. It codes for CASSKVGQTNTGELFF.